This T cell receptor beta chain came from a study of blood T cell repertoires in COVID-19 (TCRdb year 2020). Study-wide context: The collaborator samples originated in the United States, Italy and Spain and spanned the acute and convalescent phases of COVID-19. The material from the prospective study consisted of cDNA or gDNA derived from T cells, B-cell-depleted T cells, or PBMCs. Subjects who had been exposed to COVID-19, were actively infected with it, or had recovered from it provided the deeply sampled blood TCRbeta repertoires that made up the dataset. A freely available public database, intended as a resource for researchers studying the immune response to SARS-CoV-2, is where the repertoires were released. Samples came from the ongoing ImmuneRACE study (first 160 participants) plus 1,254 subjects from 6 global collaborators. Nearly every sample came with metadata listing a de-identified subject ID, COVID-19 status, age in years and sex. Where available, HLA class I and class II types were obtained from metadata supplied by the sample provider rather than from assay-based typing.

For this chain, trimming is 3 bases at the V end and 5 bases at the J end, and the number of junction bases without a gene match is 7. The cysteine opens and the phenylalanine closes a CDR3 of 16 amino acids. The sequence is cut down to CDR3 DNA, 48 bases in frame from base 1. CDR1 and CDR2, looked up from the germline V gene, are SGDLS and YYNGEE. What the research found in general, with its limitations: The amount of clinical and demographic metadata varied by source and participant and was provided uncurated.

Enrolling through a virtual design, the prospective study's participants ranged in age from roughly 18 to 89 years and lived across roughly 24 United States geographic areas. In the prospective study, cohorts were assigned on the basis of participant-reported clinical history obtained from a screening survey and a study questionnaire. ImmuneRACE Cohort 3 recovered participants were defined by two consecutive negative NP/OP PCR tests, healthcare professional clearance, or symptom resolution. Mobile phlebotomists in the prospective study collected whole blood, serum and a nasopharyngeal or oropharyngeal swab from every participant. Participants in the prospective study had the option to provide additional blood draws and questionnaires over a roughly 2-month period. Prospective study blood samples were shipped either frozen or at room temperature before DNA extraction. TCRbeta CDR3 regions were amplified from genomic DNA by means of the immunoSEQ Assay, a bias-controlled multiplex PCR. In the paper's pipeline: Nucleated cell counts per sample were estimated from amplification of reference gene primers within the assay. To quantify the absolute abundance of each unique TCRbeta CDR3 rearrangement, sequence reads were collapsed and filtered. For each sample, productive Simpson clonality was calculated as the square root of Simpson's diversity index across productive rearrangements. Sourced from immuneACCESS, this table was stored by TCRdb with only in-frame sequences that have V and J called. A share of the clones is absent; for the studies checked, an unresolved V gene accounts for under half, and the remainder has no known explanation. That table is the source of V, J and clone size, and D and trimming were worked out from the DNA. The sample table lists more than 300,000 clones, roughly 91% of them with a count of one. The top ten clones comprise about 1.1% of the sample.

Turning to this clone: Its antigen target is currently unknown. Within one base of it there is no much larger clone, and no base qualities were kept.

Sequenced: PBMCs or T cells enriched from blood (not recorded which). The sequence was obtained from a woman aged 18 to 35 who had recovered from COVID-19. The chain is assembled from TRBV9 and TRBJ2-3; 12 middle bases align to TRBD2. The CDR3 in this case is CASSAGTSGPGDTQYF. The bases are TGTGCCAGCAGCGCTGGGACTAGCGGGCCGGGAGATACGCAGTATTTT. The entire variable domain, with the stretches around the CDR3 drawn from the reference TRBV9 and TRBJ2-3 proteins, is DSGVTQTPKHLITATGQRVTLRCSPRSGDLSVYWYQQSLDQGLQFLIQYYNGEERAKGNILERFSAQQFPDLHSELNLSSLELGDSALYFCASSAGTSGPGDTQYFGPGTRLTVL.